The 10 T cell receptor beta chains reported below all come from one sample, sequenced in a study of OX40 agonist ivuxolimab in advanced cancers. Libraries were prepared by immunoSEQ multiplex PCR; TCRdb keeps only in-frame clonotypes and omits some of them. The sample contains 55,000 to 70,000 clones, approximately 80% of which appear only once. Sequenced material: CD4+ or CD8+ T cells sorted from blood, taken in a trial of the OX40 agonist ivuxolimab. These receptors were taken from an adult with an advanced solid tumor such as melanoma, head and neck, liver or kidney cancer.

This clone has just one count. This rearrangement joins TRBV6-1 to TRBJ2-3; 8 nucleotides match TRBD2. The germline V gene encodes CDR1 MNHNS and CDR2 SASEGT. With V trimmed by 8 bases and J by 2 bases, 9 bases remained unmatched. The length of the CDR3 is 15 residues. The CDR3 loop is CASGSAGGPTDTQYF. CDR3 nucleotide sequence: TGTGCCAGCGGGTCGGCGGGGGGACCCACAGATACGCAGTATTTT.

The chain combines TRBV2 with TRBJ1-5, with 10 bases that match TRBD1. CDR3 size: 15 residues. Germline CDR1 SNHLY, CDR2 FYNNEI. After removal of 5 bases from V and 3 bases from J, the junction contained 4 bases not matched to a gene. CDR3 sequence (DNA): TGTGCCAGCAGTAAGGACAGGGGGATCAATCAGCCCCAGCATTTT. Amino acids: CASSKDRGINQPQHF.

This clone occurred once. The V call is TRBV13, the J call TRBJ1-4; possible D gene TRBD1, 5 bases. Germline lookup yields CDR1 PRHDT and CDR2 FYEKMQ (reference sequence). The CDR3 consists of 14 residues. V lost 2 bases and J 4 bases, leaving 8 bases between the germline ends. The CDR3 DNA reads as TGTGCCAGCAGCTTACTGGGGGTTAATGAAAAACTGTTTTTT. This gives the protein CASSLLGVNEKLFF.

The rearrangement joins TRBV6-6 to TRBJ2-7; D perhaps matches TRBD1 (7 bases). The V end was cut by 7 bases, the J end by 6 bases, with 19 bases between. The CDR3 extends over 14 amino acids. Germline V lookup: CDR1 MNHNY, CDR2 SVGAGI (reference sequence). The CDR3 DNA reads TGTGCCAGCAAGACCCCCGGACAGGAGGGCGAGCAGTACTTC. This sequence encodes CASKTPGQEGEQYF.

The V and J genes are TRBV6-6 and TRBJ2-7; D is possibly TRBD2 (5 bases). V was clipped by 2 bases and J by 4 bases, with 12 bases between them. In germline, CDR1 is MNHNY, CDR2 SVGAGI (reference sequence). This CDR3 is 14 amino acids long. CDR3 loop: CASSYGSGIYEQYF. CDR3 nucleotide sequence: TGTGCCAGCAGTTACGGGTCCGGGATTTACGAGCAGTACTTC.

The chain employs TRBV19 and TRBJ1-5; TRBD1 matches at 7 bases. Germline values: CDR1 LNHDA, CDR2 SQIVND (reference sequence). Germline trimming cut 5 bases from V and 0 bases from J; bases unmatched to any gene: 7. The CDR3 length is 16 residues. The CDR3 region is CASSSRQGASNQPQHF. The CDR3 nucleotides are TGTGCCAGTAGTTCCCGACAGGGAGCTAGCAATCAGCCCCAGCATTTT.

The V and J genes are TRBV19 and TRBJ2-7; 9 nucleotides match TRBD1. The CDR3 loop spans 14 amino acids. Per the germline V gene, CDR1 is LNHDA and CDR2 is SQIVND (reference sequence). The trim removed 10 bases at V and 3 bases at J, leaving 10 bases unmatched. The CDR3 DNA reads as TGTGCCACCCCCAGACAGGGGGATGACTACGAGCAGTACTTC. This codes for CATPRQGDDYEQYF.

The CDR3 DNA is TGTGCCAGCAGCGTAGAGAGTCGAGGCTATGGCTACACCTTC. Translating gives CASSVESRGYGYTF. This sequence joins TRBV9 and TRBJ1-2; D ambiguous. V was shortened by 0 bases and J by 4 bases, with 10 bases between the two germline ends. Germline V gene data show CDR1 as SGDLS and CDR2 as YYNGEE. The CDR3 runs to 14 residues.

This clone was seen a handful of times. The gene calls are TRBV11-2 and TRBJ2-3, with D unresolved. This CDR3 is 12 amino acids long. V was pared by 1 base and J by 5 bases, with 4 bases between. Germline lookup yields CDR1 SGHAT and CDR2 FQNNGV. The chain's CDR3 is CASSLAGDTQYF. In DNA form, the CDR3 reads TGTGCCAGCAGCTTAGCGGGAGATACGCAGTATTTT.

The chain couples TRBV4-1 to TRBJ2-5; tentative D call: TRBD1 (5 bases). The V gene's germline CDR1 is MGHRA and CDR2 YSYEKL. Trimming took off 2 bases at V and 4 bases at J, with 14 bases between the two ends. The CDR3 is 15 amino acids. CDR3 sequence reads: CASSQMTAPPETQYF. CDR3 coding DNA: TGCGCCAGCAGCCAAATGACAGCTCCTCCAGAGACCCAGTACTTC.